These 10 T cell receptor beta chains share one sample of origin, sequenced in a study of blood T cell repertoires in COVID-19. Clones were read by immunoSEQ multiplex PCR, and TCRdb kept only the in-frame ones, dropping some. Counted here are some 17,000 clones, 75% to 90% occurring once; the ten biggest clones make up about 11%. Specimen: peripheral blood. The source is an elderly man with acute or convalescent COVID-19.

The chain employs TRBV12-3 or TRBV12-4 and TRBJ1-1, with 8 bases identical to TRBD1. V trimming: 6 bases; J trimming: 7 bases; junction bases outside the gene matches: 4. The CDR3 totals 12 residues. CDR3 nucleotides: TGTGCCAGCAGATACGGGACAGGTGAAGCTTTCTTT. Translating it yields CASRYGTGEAFF.

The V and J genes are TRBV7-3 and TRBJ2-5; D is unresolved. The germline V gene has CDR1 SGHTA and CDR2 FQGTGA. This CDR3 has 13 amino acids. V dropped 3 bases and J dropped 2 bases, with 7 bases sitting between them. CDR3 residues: CASSLAPQETQYF. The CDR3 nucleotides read TGTGCCAGCAGCTTGGCCCCACAAGAGACCCAGTACTTC.

CDR3 in amino acids: CASVTTASGNTIYF. The CDR3 region has the DNA TGTGCCAGCGTCACGACAGCCTCTGGAAACACCATATATTTT. The V and J genes are TRBV6-4 and TRBJ1-3, with D possibly TRBD1 on 5 matching bases. Germline loops: CDR1 MRHNA, CDR2 SNTAGT. Trimming pared 8 bases from V and 0 bases from J, leaving 11 bases between. The CDR3 covers 14 residues.

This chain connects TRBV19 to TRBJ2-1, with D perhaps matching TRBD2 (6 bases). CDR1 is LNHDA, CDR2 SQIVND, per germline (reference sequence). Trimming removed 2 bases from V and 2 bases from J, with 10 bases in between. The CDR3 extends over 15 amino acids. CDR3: CASSIRESAYNEQFF. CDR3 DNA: TGTGCCAGTAGTATACGGGAGTCAGCCTACAATGAGCAGTTCTTC.

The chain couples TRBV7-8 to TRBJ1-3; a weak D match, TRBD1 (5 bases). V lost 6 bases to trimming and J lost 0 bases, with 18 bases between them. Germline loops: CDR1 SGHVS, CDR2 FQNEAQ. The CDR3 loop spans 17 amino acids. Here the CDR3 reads CASSWARGGSSGNTIYF. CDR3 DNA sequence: TGTGCCAGCAGTTGGGCCCGGGGGGGAAGCTCTGGAAACACCATATATTTT.

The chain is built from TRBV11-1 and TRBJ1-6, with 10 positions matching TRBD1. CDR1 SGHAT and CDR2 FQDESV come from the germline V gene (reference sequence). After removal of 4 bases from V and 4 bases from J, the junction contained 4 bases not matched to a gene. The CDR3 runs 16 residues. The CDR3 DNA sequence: TGTGCCAGCAGCTCACCGGGACAGGGGTATAATTCACCCCTCCACTTT. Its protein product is CASSSPGQGYNSPLHF.

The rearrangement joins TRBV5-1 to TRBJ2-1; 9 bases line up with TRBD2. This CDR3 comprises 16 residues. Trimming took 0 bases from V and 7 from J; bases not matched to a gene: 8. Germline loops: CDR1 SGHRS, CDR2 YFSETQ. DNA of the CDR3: TGCGCCAGCAGCTTGGTGGCGGGGGGGCCAGTTAATGAGCAGTTCTTC. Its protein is CASSLVAGGPVNEQFF.

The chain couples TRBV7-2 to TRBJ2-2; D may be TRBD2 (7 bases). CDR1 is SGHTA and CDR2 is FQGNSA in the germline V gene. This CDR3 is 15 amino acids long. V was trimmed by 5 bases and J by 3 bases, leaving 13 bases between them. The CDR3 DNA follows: TGTGCCAGCAGCCCGGGGGGCTCATACACCGGGGAGCTGTTTTTT. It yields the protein CASSPGGSYTGELFF.

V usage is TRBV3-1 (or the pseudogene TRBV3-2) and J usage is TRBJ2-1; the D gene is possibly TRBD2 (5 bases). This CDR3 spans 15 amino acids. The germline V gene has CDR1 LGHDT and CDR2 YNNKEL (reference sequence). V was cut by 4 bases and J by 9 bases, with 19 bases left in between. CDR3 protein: CASSPSRGISSEQFF. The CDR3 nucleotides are TGTGCCAGCAGCCCCAGTCGGGGTATATCGAGTGAGCAGTTCTTC.

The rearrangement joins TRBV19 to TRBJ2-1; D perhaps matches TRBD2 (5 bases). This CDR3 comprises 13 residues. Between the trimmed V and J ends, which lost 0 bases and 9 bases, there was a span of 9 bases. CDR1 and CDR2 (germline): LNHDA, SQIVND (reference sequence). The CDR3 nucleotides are TGTGCCAGTAGTATAGATCGGGGTGGTGAGCAGTTCTTC. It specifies CASSIDRGGEQFF.